The following is a T cell receptor beta chain sequence with its context. This record comes from a study of T cell changes during pregnancy in multiple sclerosis. The protocol was immunoSEQ multiplex PCR, while the TCRdb copy is restricted to in-frame clones and leaves out a portion. The sample contains about 55,000 clones, more than 80% of which appear only once. Germline V CDR1 and CDR2: SNHLY, FYNNEI. This CDR3 contains 15 residues. The V and J ends lost 5 bases and 2 bases respectively, with 10 bases between them. The TCR comes from a female donor with multiple sclerosis, enrolled in a pregnancy study. The sample was CD4+ T cells from peripheral blood mononuclear cells, taken in the first trimester of pregnancy. The chain is built from TRBV2 and TRBJ1-6; maybe TRBD1 (6 bases). The CDR3 coding sequence is TGTGCCAGCAGTTATCGACAGGCCTATAATTCACCCCTCCACTTT. This codes for CASSYRQAYNSPLHF.